Listed here are 5 T cell receptor beta chains from one sample, sequenced in a study of cytomegalovirus exposure and HLA in healthy donors. The protocol was immunoSEQ multiplex PCR, while the TCRdb copy is restricted to in-frame clones and leaves out a portion. The profile shows 100,000 to 150,000 clones, 89% of them singletons. The specimen sequenced was PBMCs. These receptors all stem from a woman between 18 and 29 years old in good health and CMV-seronegative.

The J gene is TRBJ2-2, the V gene TRBV27; no clear D. The CDR3 extends over 12 amino acids. The germline CDR1 and CDR2 sequences are MNHEY and SMNVEV (reference sequence). The germline V and J ends were trimmed by 7 bases and 6 bases, with 9 bases remaining between them. The CDR3 is CASIPRAGELFF. The CDR3 DNA reads TGTGCCAGCATCCCACGGGCCGGGGAGCTGTTTTTT.

This chain joins TRBV27 and TRBJ1-1, with TRBD1 matching over 8 bases. Germline assignment: CDR1 MNHEY and CDR2 SMNVEV (reference sequence). This CDR3 is built from 16 residues. The trim removed 6 bases at V and 5 bases at J, leaving 14 bases unmatched. CDR3 amino acids: CASRLGPGTGITEAFF. CDR3 sequence (DNA): TGTGCCAGCAGGCTGGGCCCCGGGACAGGTATTACTGAAGCTTTCTTT.

In this sample, this clone turned up once. The chain couples TRBV29-1 to TRBJ2-1; TRBD2 is a possible D gene (6 bases). The CDR3 has 13 residues. Trimming left V 4 bases short and J 6 bases short, with 13 bases between. The germline V gene encodes CDR1 SQVTM and CDR2 ANQGSEA. DNA of the CDR3: TGCAGCGTTGGGACTACCGCCCGCAATGAGCAGTTCTTC. As protein: CSVGTTARNEQFF.

The gene calls are TRBV10-2 and TRBJ2-7, with 7 positions matching TRBD1. Looked up from germline, CDR1 is WSHSY and CDR2 is SAAADI. The CDR3 is 15 residues long. The V gene end was trimmed by 4 bases and the J gene end by 5 bases; junction bases not matched to a gene: 11. The DNA of the CDR3 is TGCGCCAGCAGTGGGGGGATGACAGGGATCAACGAGCAGTACTTC. It codes for CASSGGMTGINEQYF.

The chain carries TRBV30 and TRBJ1-3; tentative D call: TRBD1 (5 bases). This CDR3 region has 14 residues. The V end lost 2 bases, the J end lost 5 bases, and 13 bases lay between the germline ends. Germline CDR1 and CDR2: GTSNPN and SVGIG (reference sequence). This CDR3 reads CAWSSQGLRNTIYF. CDR3 nucleotide sequence: TGTGCCTGGAGTTCCCAGGGATTAAGAAACACCATATATTTT.